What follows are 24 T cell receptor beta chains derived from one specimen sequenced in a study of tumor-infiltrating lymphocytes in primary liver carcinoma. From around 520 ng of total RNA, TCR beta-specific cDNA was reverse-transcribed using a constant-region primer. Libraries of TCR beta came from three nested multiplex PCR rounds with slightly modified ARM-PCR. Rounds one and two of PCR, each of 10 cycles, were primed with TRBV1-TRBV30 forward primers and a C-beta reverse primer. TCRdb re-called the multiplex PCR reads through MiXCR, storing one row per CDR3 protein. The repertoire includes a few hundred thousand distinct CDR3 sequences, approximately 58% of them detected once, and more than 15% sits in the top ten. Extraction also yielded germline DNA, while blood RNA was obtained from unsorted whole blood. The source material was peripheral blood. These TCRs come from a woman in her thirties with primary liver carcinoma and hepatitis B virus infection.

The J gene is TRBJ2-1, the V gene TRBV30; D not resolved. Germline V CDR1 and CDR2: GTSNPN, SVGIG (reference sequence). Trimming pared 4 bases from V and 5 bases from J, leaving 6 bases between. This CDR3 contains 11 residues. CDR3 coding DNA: TGTGCCTGGACCCTCAACAATGAGCAGTTCTTC. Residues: CAWTLNNEQFF.

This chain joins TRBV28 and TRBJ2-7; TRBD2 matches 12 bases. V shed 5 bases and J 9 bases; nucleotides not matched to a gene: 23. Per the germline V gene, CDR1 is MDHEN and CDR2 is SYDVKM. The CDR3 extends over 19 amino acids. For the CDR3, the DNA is TGTGCCAGCAGTAATTTCGGAGCGACTAGCGGGGGCATACCCCGTCGGCAGTACTTC. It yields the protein CASSNFGATSGGIPRRQYF.

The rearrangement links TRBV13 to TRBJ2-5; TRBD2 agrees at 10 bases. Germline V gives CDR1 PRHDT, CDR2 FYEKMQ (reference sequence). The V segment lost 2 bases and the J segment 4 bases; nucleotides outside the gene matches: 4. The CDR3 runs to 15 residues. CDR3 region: CASSLFIAGGETQYF. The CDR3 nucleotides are TGTGCCAGCAGCTTATTTATAGCGGGAGGAGAGACCCAGTACTTC.

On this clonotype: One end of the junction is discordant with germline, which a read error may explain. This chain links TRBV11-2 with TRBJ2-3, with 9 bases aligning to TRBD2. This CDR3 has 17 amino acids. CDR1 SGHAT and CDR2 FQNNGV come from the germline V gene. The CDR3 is CASNLGIAGDTSDTQYF. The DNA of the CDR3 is TGTGCCAGCAACTTAGGAATAGCGGGGGACACCTCCGATACGCAGTATTTT.

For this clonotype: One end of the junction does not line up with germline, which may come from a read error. Here the CDR3 reads CASNSGGGTDMQYF. The CDR3 bases are TGTGCCAGCAACTCAGGGGGCGGCACAGATATGCAGTATTTT. This chain uses TRBV12-3 or TRBV12-4 with TRBJ2-3; 8 bases fit TRBD1. CDR3 length: 14 residues.

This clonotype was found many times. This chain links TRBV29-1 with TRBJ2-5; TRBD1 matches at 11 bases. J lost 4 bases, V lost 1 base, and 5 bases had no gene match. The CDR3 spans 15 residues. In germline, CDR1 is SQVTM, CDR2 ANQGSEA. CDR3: CSVEADRGRAETQYF. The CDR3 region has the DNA TGCAGCGTTGAAGCGGACAGGGGGCGAGCAGAGACCCAGTACTTC.

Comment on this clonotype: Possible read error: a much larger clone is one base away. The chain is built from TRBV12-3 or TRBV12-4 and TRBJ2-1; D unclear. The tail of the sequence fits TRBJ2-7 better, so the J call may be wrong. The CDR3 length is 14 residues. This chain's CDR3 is CASSPSVSYNEQYF. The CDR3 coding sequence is TGTGCCAGCAGTCCTTCCGTCTCCTACAATGAGCAGTACTTC.

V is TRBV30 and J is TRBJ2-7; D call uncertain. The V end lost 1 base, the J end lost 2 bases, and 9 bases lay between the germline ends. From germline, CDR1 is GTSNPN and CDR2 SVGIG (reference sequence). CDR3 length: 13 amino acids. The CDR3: CAWSDRPAYEQYF. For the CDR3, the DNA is TGTGCCTGGAGTGACAGACCTGCCTACGAGCAGTACTTC.

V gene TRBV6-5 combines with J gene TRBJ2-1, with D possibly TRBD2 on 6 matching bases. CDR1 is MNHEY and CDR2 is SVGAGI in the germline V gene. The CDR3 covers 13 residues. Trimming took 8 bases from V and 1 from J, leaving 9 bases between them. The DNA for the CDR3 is TGTGCCAGCGGGGGGAGTTCCTACAATGAGCAGTTCTTC. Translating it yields CASGGSSYNEQFF.

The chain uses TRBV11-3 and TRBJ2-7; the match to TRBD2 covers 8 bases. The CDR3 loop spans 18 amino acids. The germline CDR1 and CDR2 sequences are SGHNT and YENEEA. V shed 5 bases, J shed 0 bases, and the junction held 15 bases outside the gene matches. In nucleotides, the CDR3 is TGTGCCAGCAGCATGTGGATTAGCGGGACGAAAAACTCCTACGAGCAGTACTTC. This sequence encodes CASSMWISGTKNSYEQYF. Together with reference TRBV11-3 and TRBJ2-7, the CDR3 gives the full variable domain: EAGVVQSPRYKIIEKKQPVAFWCNPISGHNTLYWYLQNLGQGPELLIRYENEEAVDDSQLPKDRFSAERLKGVDSTLKIQPAELGDSAVYLCASSMWISGTKNSYEQYFGPGTRLTVT.

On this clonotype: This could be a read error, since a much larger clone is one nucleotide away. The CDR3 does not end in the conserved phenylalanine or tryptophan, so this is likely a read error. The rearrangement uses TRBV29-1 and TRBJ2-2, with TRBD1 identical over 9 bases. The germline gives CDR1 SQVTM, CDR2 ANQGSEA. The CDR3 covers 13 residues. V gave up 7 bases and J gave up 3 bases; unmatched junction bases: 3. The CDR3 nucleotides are TGCAGCGCCGGGACAGGGTACACCGGGGAGCTGTTTTCT. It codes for CSAGTGYTGELFS.

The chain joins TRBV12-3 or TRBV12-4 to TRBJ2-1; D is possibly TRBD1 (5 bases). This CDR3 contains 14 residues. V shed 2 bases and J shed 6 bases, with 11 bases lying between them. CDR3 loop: CASSLQAGSNEQFF. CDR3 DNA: TGTGCCAGCAGTTTACAGGCAGGGTCCAATGAGCAGTTCTTC.

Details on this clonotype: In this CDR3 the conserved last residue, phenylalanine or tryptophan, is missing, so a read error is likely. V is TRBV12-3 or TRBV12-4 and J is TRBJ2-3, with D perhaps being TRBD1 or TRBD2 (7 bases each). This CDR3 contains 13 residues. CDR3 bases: TGTACCAGCGGGACAGCCTACACAGATACGCAGTATCTT. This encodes CTSGTAYTDTQYL.

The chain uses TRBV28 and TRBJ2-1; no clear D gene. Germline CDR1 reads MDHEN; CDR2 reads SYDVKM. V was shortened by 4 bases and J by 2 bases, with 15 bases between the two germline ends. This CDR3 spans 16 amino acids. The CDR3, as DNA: TGTGCCAGCAGTTCACTCCTGACGTTGCCCTACAATGAGCAGTTCTTC. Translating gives CASSSLLTLPYNEQFF.

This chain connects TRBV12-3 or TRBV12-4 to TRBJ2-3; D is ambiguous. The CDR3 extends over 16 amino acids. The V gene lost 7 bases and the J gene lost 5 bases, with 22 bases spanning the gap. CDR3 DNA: TGTGCCAGCACTTCACTGCTAGTCATGTCGTTAGATACGCAGTATTTT. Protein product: CASTSLLVMSLDTQYF.

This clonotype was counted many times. CDR3 in amino acids: CASRPTLNTGELFF. For the CDR3, the DNA is TGTGCCAGCCGACCGACTCTGAACACCGGGGAGCTGTTTTTT. This chain links TRBV5-6 with TRBJ2-2, with D uncertain. Trimming left V 7 bases short and J 1 base short, with 11 bases between. Per the germline V gene, CDR1 is SGHDT and CDR2 is YYEEEE. The CDR3 loop spans 14 amino acids.

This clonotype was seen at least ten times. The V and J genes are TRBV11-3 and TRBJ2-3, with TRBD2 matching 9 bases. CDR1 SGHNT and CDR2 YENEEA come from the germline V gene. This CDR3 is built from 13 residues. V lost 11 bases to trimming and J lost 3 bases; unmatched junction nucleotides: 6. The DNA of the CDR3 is TGTGCCTCTAGCGGGGAAAATACAGATACGCAGTATTTT. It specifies CASSGENTDTQYF.

CDR3 residues: CASSRAAGGDTQYF. Here the CDR3 DNA reads TGTGCCAGCTCCCGGGCGGCGGGGGGGGATACGCAGTATTTT. The chain combines TRBV11-2 with TRBJ2-3, with 9 positions matching TRBD2. The CDR3 extends over 14 amino acids. The V segment lost 8 bases and the J segment 6 bases; nucleotides outside the gene matches: 9. Per germline, CDR1 SGHAT and CDR2 FQNNGV.

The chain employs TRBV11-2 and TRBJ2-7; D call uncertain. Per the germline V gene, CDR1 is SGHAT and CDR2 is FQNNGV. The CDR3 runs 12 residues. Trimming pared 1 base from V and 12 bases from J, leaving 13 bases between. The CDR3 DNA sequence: TGTGCCAGCAGCTTAGTGGGGTACGAACCGTACTTC. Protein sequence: CASSLVGYEPYF.

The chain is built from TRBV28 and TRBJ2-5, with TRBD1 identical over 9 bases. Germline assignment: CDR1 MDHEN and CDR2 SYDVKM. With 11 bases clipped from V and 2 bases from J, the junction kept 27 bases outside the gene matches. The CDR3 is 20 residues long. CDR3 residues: CAGDSRDREDSAPNQETQYF. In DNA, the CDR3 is TGTGCCGGGGACTCAAGGGACAGGGAGGATAGCGCGCCGAATCAAGAGACCCAGTACTTC.

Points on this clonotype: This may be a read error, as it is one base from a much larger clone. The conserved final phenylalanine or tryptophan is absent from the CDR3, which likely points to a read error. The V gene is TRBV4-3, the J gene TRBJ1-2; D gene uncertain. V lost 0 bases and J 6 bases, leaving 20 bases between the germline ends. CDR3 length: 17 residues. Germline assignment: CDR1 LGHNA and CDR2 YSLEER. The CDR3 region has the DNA TGCGCCAGCAGCCAAGATCCGCTATCTGGTGTCGGCAATGGCTACACCTCC. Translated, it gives CASSQDPLSGVGNGYTS.

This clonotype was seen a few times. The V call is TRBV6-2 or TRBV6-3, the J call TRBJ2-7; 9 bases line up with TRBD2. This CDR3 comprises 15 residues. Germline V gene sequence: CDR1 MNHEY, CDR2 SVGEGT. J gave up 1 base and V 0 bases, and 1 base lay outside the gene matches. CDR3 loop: CASSYSLAGSYEQYF. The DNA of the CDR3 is TGTGCCAGCAGTTACTCGCTAGCGGGGTCCTACGAGCAGTACTTC.

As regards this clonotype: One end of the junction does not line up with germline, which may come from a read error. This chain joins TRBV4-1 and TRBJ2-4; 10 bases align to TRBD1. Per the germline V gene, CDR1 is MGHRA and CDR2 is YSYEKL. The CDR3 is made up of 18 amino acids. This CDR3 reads CASSQESRTGGLVNIQYF. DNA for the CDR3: TGTGCCAGCAGCCAAGAATCCAGGACAGGGGGGCTGGTAAACATTCAGTACTTC.

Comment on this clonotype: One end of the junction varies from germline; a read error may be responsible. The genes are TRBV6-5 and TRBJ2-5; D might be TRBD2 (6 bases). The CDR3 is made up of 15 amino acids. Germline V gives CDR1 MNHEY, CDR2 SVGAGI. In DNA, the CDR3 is TGTGCCAGCAGATACTCGAATGGGAGGCGGGAGACCCAGTACTTC. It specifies CASRYSNGRRETQYF.